The next 15 T cell receptor beta chains were all read from a single sample in a study of cytomegalovirus exposure and HLA in healthy donors. In the PCR, 60 Vbeta and 13 Jbeta primers were used. Sequencing was performed with immunoSEQ multiplex PCR; in TCRdb, only in-frame clones are kept and a portion is missing. Found here are approximately 250,000 clones, 78% of them singletons; the top ten hold 0.45% to 0.5%. Sequencing was performed on PBMCs. The source is a boy aged 5-17 years in good health and CMV-seronegative.

This chain connects TRBV5-8 to TRBJ1-2; 10 bases are a match to TRBD1. Germline CDR1 and CDR2: SGHTS and YDEGEE. Unmatched junction bases numbered 11, after V lost 4 bases and J lost 5 bases. The CDR3 totals 16 residues. The CDR3 sequence: CASSPYRTGGGYGYTF. CDR3 in DNA: TGTGCCAGCAGCCCCTACCGGACAGGGGGTGGATATGGCTACACCTTC. Looking up the rest from reference TRBV5-8 and TRBJ1-2 gives the full variable domain: EAGVTQSPTHLIKTRGQQATLRCSPISGHTSVYWYQQALGLGLQFLLWYDEGEERNRGNFPPRFSGRQFPNYSSELNVNALELEDSALYLCASSPYRTGGGYGYTFGSGTRLTVV.

The J gene is TRBJ2-1, the V gene TRBV18; 9 nucleotides match TRBD2. This CDR3 is built from 15 residues. Per the germline V gene, CDR1 is KGHSH and CDR2 is LQKENI. J lost 5 bases, V lost 5 bases, and 7 bases had no gene match. The CDR3 nucleotides are TGTGCCAGCTCAGACACTAGCGGGTCAGACAATGAGCAGTTCTTC. The encoded protein is CASSDTSGSDNEQFF.

In this sample, this clone turned up a few times. The J gene is TRBJ2-3, the V gene TRBV5-1; 8 bases are shared with TRBD2. The CDR3 is made up of 14 amino acids. V was clipped by 2 bases and J by 4 bases; unmatched bases: 3. The germline CDR1 and CDR2 sequences are SGHRS and YFSETQ. The CDR3 DNA sequence: TGCGCCAGCAGCTTTACGGGGGGGCCAGATACGCAGTATTTT. It yields the protein CASSFTGGPDTQYF.

This chain connects TRBV6-1 to TRBJ2-2, with D possibly TRBD2 on 5 matching bases. Trimming shortened V by 2 bases and J by 4 bases, and 5 bases separated the two germline ends. This CDR3 has 13 residues. Germline values: CDR1 MNHNS, CDR2 SASEGT. The CDR3 nucleotides read TGTGCCAGCAGTGAAACTAGCACCGGGGAGCTGTTTTTT. Protein product: CASSETSTGELFF.

The CDR3 here is CSVMTGPLNTEAFF. The CDR3 DNA reads as TGCAGCGTCATGACAGGGCCTTTGAACACTGAAGCTTTCTTT. The V and J genes are TRBV29-1 and TRBJ1-1, with 7 bases identical to TRBD1. Germline CDR1 SQVTM, CDR2 ANQGSEA. V was clipped by 6 bases and J by 0 bases; unmatched bases: 7. The CDR3 covers 14 residues.

V usage is TRBV5-1 and J usage is TRBJ2-5; D is uncertain. The J call may be incorrect, as the DNA end agrees better with TRBJ2-7. Germline V gene data show CDR1 as SGHRS and CDR2 as YFSETQ. This CDR3 region has 15 residues. The CDR3 loop is CASSLAESTVYEQYF. The CDR3 DNA follows: TGCGCCAGCAGCTTGGCCGAAAGCACCGTCTACGAGCAGTACTTC.

The J gene is TRBJ1-4, the V gene TRBV18; 9 bases agree with TRBD1. The J segment lost 6 bases and the V segment lost 6 bases, leaving 11 bases of the junction unmatched. This CDR3 has 16 amino acids. CDR1 and CDR2 (germline): KGHSH, LQKENI. DNA for the CDR3: TGTGCCAGCTCCCGACTCCCGGGACAGGGAGATGAAAAACTGTTTTTT. This translates into CASSRLPGQGDEKLFF.

This sequence joins TRBV6-5 and TRBJ2-7, with 14 nucleotides matching TRBD2. The CDR3 covers 15 residues. CDR1 is MNHEY, CDR2 SVGAGI, per germline. With V trimmed by 4 bases and J by 7 bases, 6 bases remained unmatched. CDR3 coding DNA: TGTGCCAGCAGTTGGAGACTAGCGGGAGGGTGGGAGCAGTACTTC. Translated, it gives CASSWRLAGGWEQYF.

This clone appeared a single time. The chain combines TRBV30 with TRBJ2-7; the D gene is possibly TRBD1 (6 bases). The CDR3 covers 15 residues. The germline V gene encodes CDR1 GTSNPN and CDR2 SVGIG (reference sequence). The V end lost 3 bases, the J end lost 6 bases, and 21 bases lay between the germline ends. The CDR3 region is CAWRSSGQPLTEQYF. CDR3 DNA: TGTGCCTGGAGGTCCTCCGGACAGCCTCTTACCGAGCAGTACTTC. The full variable domain, completed using reference TRBV30 and TRBJ2-7, is SQTIHQWPATLVQPVGSPLSLECTVEGTSNPNLYWYRQAAGRGLQLLFYSVGIGQISSEVPQNLSASRPQDRQFILSSKKLLLSDSGFYLCAWRSSGQPLTEQYFGPGTRLTVT.

This clone is a singleton in its sample. The V gene is TRBV5-4, the J gene TRBJ2-7, with 10 bases fitting TRBD1. CDR3 length: 15 residues. The germline gives CDR1 SGHNT, CDR2 YYREEE (reference sequence). Germline trimming cut 4 bases from V and 0 bases from J; bases unmatched to any gene: 4. The CDR3 sequence: CASSRDRGSSYEQYF. Here the CDR3 DNA reads TGTGCCAGCAGCCGGGACAGGGGTAGCTCCTACGAGCAGTACTTC.

This clone was recorded a few times. The same CDR3 can be traced to other DNA sequences in this sample. The genes are TRBV10-3 and TRBJ1-4, with TRBD1 as a possible D gene (5 bases). Germline-derived CDR1 and CDR2 are ENHRY and SYGVKD. The CDR3 length is 15 residues. Trimming shortened V by 0 bases and J by 1 base, and 6 bases separated the two germline ends. CDR3 region: CAISESRGTNEKLFF. CDR3 nucleotides: TGTGCCATCAGTGAGTCTAGGGGAACTAATGAAAAACTGTTTTTT.

This chain connects TRBV19 to TRBJ1-2; 8 bases are shared with TRBD1. Germline CDR1 LNHDA, CDR2 SQIVND (reference sequence). The CDR3 extends over 14 amino acids. With V trimmed by 5 bases and J by 7 bases, 9 bases remained unmatched. The CDR3 nucleotides read TGTGCCAGTAGTCTCACGGACAGGGCCTCTGGCTACACCTTC. Its protein product is CASSLTDRASGYTF.

The chain recombines TRBV9 with TRBJ2-7; 9 bases are shared with TRBD1. J was trimmed by 4 bases and V by 6 bases; bases with no gene match: 8. Germline CDR1 SGDLS, CDR2 YYNGEE. This CDR3 spans 14 amino acids. The CDR3 DNA sequence: TGTGCCAGCAACACAGGGGGCGAGGAATACGAGCAGTACTTC. This encodes CASNTGGEEYEQYF.

The CDR3 here is CASSEHQGDMYEQYF. Here the CDR3 DNA reads TGTGCCAGCAGTGAACATCAGGGGGATATGTACGAGCAGTACTTC. The chain employs TRBV6-1 and TRBJ2-7; TRBD1 agrees at 7 bases. This CDR3 is 15 amino acids long. V was clipped by 2 bases and J by 4 bases; unmatched bases: 8. CDR1 is MNHNS and CDR2 is SASEGT in the germline V gene.

This clone is a singleton in its sample. V is TRBV14 and J is TRBJ2-7; D is ambiguous. The V gene lost 1 base and the J gene lost 2 bases, with 12 bases spanning the gap. The germline CDR1 and CDR2 sequences are SGHDN and FVKESK. There are 15 residues in the CDR3. Here the CDR3 reads CASSQAIRGTYEQYF. The CDR3 bases are TGTGCCAGCAGCCAAGCGATTCGTGGCACCTACGAGCAGTACTTC.